The 2 T cell receptor beta chains listed next were all sequenced from one sample in a study of PD-1 blockade in classical Hodgkin lymphoma. The method was immunoSEQ multiplex PCR; TCRdb's version includes in-frame clones alone and lacks a portion of them. The repertoire holds about 12,000 clones, around 85% seen once, with around 1.5% in the top ten. With no exception, relapse followed autologous stem cell transplantation in all patients, and brentuximab vedotin exposure varied. Thawed PBMCs were the source of CD4+ T cells, purified by magnetic negative selection. The sample was CD4+ T cells from blood, taken at baseline. Receptors originate from a human donor with classical Hodgkin lymphoma.

Here the CDR3 DNA reads TGTGCCAGCCGGGGGATCGGGAGCAATCAGCCCCAGCATTTT. Protein sequence: CASRGIGSNQPQHF. The rearrangement joins TRBV6-5 to TRBJ1-5, with D possibly matching TRBD1 (5 bases). Trimming left V 8 bases short and J 1 base short, with 12 bases between. This CDR3 contains 14 residues. Germline loops: CDR1 MNHEY, CDR2 SVGAGI.

The chain employs TRBV5-1 and TRBJ2-2, with 9 nucleotides matching TRBD2. The CDR3 is made up of 16 amino acids. J lost 6 bases, V lost 1 base, and 7 bases had no gene match. CDR1 is SGHRS, CDR2 YFSETQ, per germline. The CDR3 reads CASSLSTRGGAGELFF. Written as DNA, the CDR3 is TGCGCCAGCAGCTTGTCGACTCGCGGGGGGGCCGGGGAGCTGTTTTTT.